Shown below are 21 T cell receptor beta chains from a single sample sequenced in a study of blood T cell repertoires in COVID-19. Sequencing was performed with immunoSEQ multiplex PCR; in TCRdb, only in-frame clones are kept and a portion is missing. The sample gives roughly 110,000 clones, 85% of which show up once; 13% is in the top ten. The sample consisted of peripheral blood. Receptors were obtained from a human donor in a cohort sampled during active COVID-19.

This chain uses TRBV4-1 with TRBJ2-1; 7 bases align to TRBD1. The germline V gene has CDR1 MGHRA and CDR2 YSYEKL. CDR3 size: 15 residues. Trimming removed 3 bases from V and 3 bases from J; junction bases left unmatched: 5. CDR3 bases: TGCGCCAGCAGCCACGACAGGGCAGACTACAATGAGCAGTTCTTC. Its protein product is CASSHDRADYNEQFF.

CDR3 in amino acids: CASKRSGGTDTQYF. The CDR3 DNA is TGTGCCAGCAAAAGAAGCGGGGGCACAGATACGCAGTATTTT. The J gene is TRBJ2-3, the V gene TRBV27; the match to TRBD2 covers 7 bases. This CDR3 spans 14 amino acids. After removal of 7 bases from V and 1 base from J, the junction contained 5 bases not matched to a gene. Germline-derived CDR1 and CDR2 are MNHEY and SMNVEV (reference sequence).

J is TRBJ2-3 and V is TRBV7-3; D ambiguous. CDR3 length: 14 amino acids. Germline V gene data show CDR1 as SGHTA and CDR2 as FQGTGA. V was cut by 3 bases and J by 2 bases, with 9 bases left in between. This CDR3 reads CASSLQADTDTQYF. In nucleotides, the CDR3 is TGTGCCAGCAGCTTGCAGGCAGACACAGATACGCAGTATTTT.

This rearrangement joins TRBV10-3 to TRBJ1-1; D is perhaps TRBD1 (6 bases). The germline V gene encodes CDR1 ENHRY and CDR2 SYGVKD. The CDR3 covers 12 residues. Trimming removed 3 bases from V and 6 bases from J, with 8 bases in between. This CDR3 is CAISDRGAEAFF. CDR3 nucleotides: TGTGCCATCAGTGACAGGGGAGCTGAAGCTTTCTTT.

In its sample, this clone was seen a few times. V and J are TRBV3-1 (or the pseudogene TRBV3-2) and TRBJ1-6, with D perhaps TRBD1 (5 bases). This CDR3 region has 15 residues. Per germline, CDR1 LGHDT and CDR2 YNNKEL (reference sequence). V was clipped by 1 base and J by 9 bases, with 13 bases between them. The DNA of the CDR3 is TGTGCCAGCAGCCAAGGTAGGGGACTTAGTTCACCCCTCCACTTT. Translated: CASSQGRGLSSPLHF.

V and J are TRBV6-5 and TRBJ1-2, with 7 bases that match TRBD1. V dropped 6 bases and J dropped 6; count of bases not matched to a gene: 10. CDR3 length equals 14 residues. Germline assignment: CDR1 MNHEY and CDR2 SVGAGI. The CDR3 coding sequence is TGTGCCAGCAGCGCCAAAGGGACAGTTAATGGCTACACCTTC. Protein sequence: CASSAKGTVNGYTF.

This clone is a singleton in its sample. The J gene is TRBJ1-1, the V gene TRBV25-1; D perhaps matches TRBD1 (6 bases). Germline V gene data show CDR1 as MGHDK and CDR2 as SYGVNS. CDR3 size: 14 residues. V lost 2 bases and J lost 4, with 11 bases in between. The CDR3 region has the DNA TGTGCCAGCAGTGAAATTGCAGGGGTCACTGAAGCTTTCTTT. This translates into CASSEIAGVTEAFF. The variable domain in full, with the rest retrieved from reference TRBV25-1 and TRBJ1-1, is EADIYQTPRYLVIGTGKKITLECSQTMGHDKMYWYQQDPGMELHLIHYSYGVNSTEKGDLSSESTVSRIRTEHFPLTLESARPSHTSQYLCASSEIAGVTEAFFGQGTRLTVV.

The gene calls are TRBV11-2 and TRBJ1-2, with D perhaps TRBD1 (5 bases). The CDR3 runs to 12 residues. V lost 5 bases to trimming and J lost 13 bases, with 17 bases between them. Germline V gene sequence: CDR1 SGHAT, CDR2 FQNNGV. The CDR3 protein is CASSASGGVLTF. The CDR3, as DNA: TGTGCCAGCAGCGCTTCCGGGGGGGTTCTCACCTTC.

The CDR3 sequence: CASRGSGPYNEQFF. The CDR3 DNA follows: TGTGCCAGTAGAGGCAGCGGACCCTACAATGAGCAGTTCTTC. The chain combines TRBV28 with TRBJ2-1; possibly TRBD2 for D (5 bases). CDR3 length equals 14 residues. V gave up 9 bases and J gave up 2 bases, with 14 bases separating them. Per the germline V gene, CDR1 is MDHEN and CDR2 is SYDVKM.

This clone was counted once. This rearrangement joins TRBV9 to TRBJ1-1; D possibly corresponds to TRBD1 (6 bases). The length of the CDR3 is 14 residues. Germline-derived CDR1 and CDR2 are SGDLS and YYNGEE. Between the trimmed V and J ends, which lost 0 bases and 4 bases, there was a span of 10 bases. CDR3 protein: CASSVEGTFTEAFF. As DNA, the CDR3 is TGTGCCAGCAGCGTAGAAGGGACATTCACTGAAGCTTTCTTT.

The count of this clone is one. This chain uses TRBV10-3 with TRBJ1-1; weak D call: TRBD1 (5 bases). The CDR3 length is 16 residues. Germline CDR1 and CDR2: ENHRY and SYGVKD. V was clipped by 1 base and J by 1 base, with 13 bases between them. The CDR3 reads CAISEWQGMGNTEAFF. CDR3 DNA: TGTGCCATCAGTGAGTGGCAGGGTATGGGGAACACTGAAGCTTTCTTT.

There are many counts of this clone. The chain joins TRBV6-5 to TRBJ1-3; no clear D. CDR3 length equals 15 residues. The V and J ends lost 5 bases and 3 bases respectively, with 14 bases between them. CDR1 MNHEY and CDR2 SVGAGI come from the germline V gene. In nucleotides, the CDR3 is TGTGCCAGCAGTACTCAAAGCGGCGGTGGAAACACCATATATTTT. This translates into CASSTQSGGGNTIYF.

The chain has TRBV5-6 and TRBJ1-5; 7 nucleotides align to TRBD1. The CDR3 spans 15 residues. Looked up from germline, CDR1 is SGHDT and CDR2 is YYEEEE. After removal of 0 bases from V and 3 bases from J, the junction contained 3 bases not matched to a gene. CDR3 bases: TGTGCCAGCAGCTTGGCTGGGACAGTCAATCAGCCCCAGCATTTT. Translated, it gives CASSLAGTVNQPQHF.

This chain joins TRBV13 and TRBJ2-3, with TRBD2 identical over 8 bases. Trimming removed 0 bases from V and 3 bases from J; junction bases left unmatched: 8. Germline V gene data show CDR1 as PRHDT and CDR2 as FYEKMQ (reference sequence). The length of the CDR3 is 17 residues. The DNA of the CDR3 is TGTGCCAGCAGCTTAGGCCGGGGGGGGCCTAGTACAGATACGCAGTATTTT. Translated, it gives CASSLGRGGPSTDTQYF.

V usage is TRBV7-9 and J usage is TRBJ2-2; 9 bases fit TRBD2. CDR1 SEHNR and CDR2 FQNEAQ come from the germline V gene (reference sequence). Unmatched junction bases numbered 2, after V lost 2 bases and J lost 1 base. The CDR3 runs 16 residues. The chain's CDR3 is CASSLLAGLNTGELFF. CDR3 DNA sequence: TGTGCCAGCAGCTTACTAGCGGGGCTGAACACCGGGGAGCTGTTTTTT.

In DNA form, the CDR3 reads TGTGCCAGCAGTTACTCGAACAGCTACGAGCAGTACTTC. Residues: CASSYSNSYEQYF. The genes are TRBV6-5 and TRBJ2-7; D ambiguous. From germline, CDR1 is MNHEY and CDR2 SVGAGI. V dropped 0 bases and J dropped 3 bases, with 6 bases sitting between them. The CDR3 has 13 residues.

The V and J genes are TRBV28 and TRBJ1-4; weak D call: TRBD1 (5 bases). The CDR3 is 14 amino acids. Trimming removed 2 bases from V and 3 bases from J, with 7 bases in between. Germline lookup yields CDR1 MDHEN and CDR2 SYDVKM. CDR3 sequence: CASSLQGSNEKLFF. The CDR3 DNA sequence: TGTGCCAGCAGTTTACAGGGATCTAATGAAAAACTGTTTTTT.

The chain couples TRBV5-4 to TRBJ1-1, with TRBD1 matching over 11 bases. Trimming took 2 bases from V and 3 from J; bases not matched to a gene: 6. The CDR3 sequence is 16 residues long. Germline V CDR1 and CDR2: SGHNT, YYREEE (reference sequence). CDR3 residues: CASSLGGQGEYTEAFF. CDR3 nucleotides: TGTGCCAGCAGCTTAGGGGGACAGGGGGAGTACACTGAAGCTTTCTTT.

This clone was observed many times. This rearrangement joins TRBV13 to TRBJ2-1; unclear D gene. This CDR3 is 13 amino acids long. The germline CDR1 and CDR2 sequences are PRHDT and FYEKMQ (reference sequence). Deletions cut 5 bases from V and 5 bases from J, with 10 bases between. The CDR3 region is CASSLRRNNEQFF. In DNA form, the CDR3 reads TGTGCCAGCAGCCTCCGCAGGAACAATGAGCAGTTCTTC.

V gene TRBV5-5 combines with J gene TRBJ2-1; TRBD1 matches 7 bases. The CDR3 covers 16 residues. Germline V CDR1 and CDR2: SGHKS, YYEKEE (reference sequence). The trim removed 2 bases at V and 0 bases at J, leaving 5 bases unmatched. CDR3 loop: CASSFPDRSSYNEQFF. CDR3 DNA: TGTGCCAGCAGCTTCCCGGACAGGAGCTCCTACAATGAGCAGTTCTTC.

This clone has only one observation. This chain links TRBV6-2 or TRBV6-3 with TRBJ2-2, with TRBD1 identical over 8 bases. The CDR3 extends over 15 amino acids. Germline-derived CDR1 and CDR2 are MNHEY and SVGEGT. The V segment lost 0 bases and the J segment 6 bases; nucleotides outside the gene matches: 3. DNA of the CDR3: TGTGCCAGCAGTTACTCTTGGACAGGGTCCGGGGAGCTGTTTTTT. It yields the protein CASSYSWTGSGELFF.